These 18 T cell receptor beta chains originate from one sample sequenced in a study of tumor and adjacent non-tumor tissue in lung cancer. The library came from three nested PCR rounds adapted from ARM-PCR protocols. Using its own MiXCR run on the multiplex PCR reads, TCRdb lists one record per CDR3 protein. Of roughly 90,000 distinct CDR3 sequences in the sample, more than 65% were seen once. RNA was extracted from bulk tissue without any cell sorting. More than 3 cm separated this lung sample from the edge of the tumor. Sequenced sample: distant non-tumor lung tissue. The receptors originated from a woman aged 45-65 years with non-small cell lung cancer.

This clonotype was picked up a small number of times. The CDR3 ends on some other residue instead of the conserved phenylalanine or tryptophan, so this is likely a read error. The chain is built from TRBV7-8 and TRBJ2-7; 11 nucleotides line up with TRBD2. The germline CDR1 and CDR2 sequences are SGHVS and FQNEAQ. This CDR3 has 15 residues. V dropped 1 base and J dropped 4; count of bases not matched to a gene: 3. CDR3 region: CASSLVGTSGYEQYS. The CDR3 nucleotides read TGTGCCAGCAGCTTAGTCGGGACTAGCGGTTACGAGCAGTACTCC.

Details on this clonotype: The junction shows a germline mismatch at one end, possibly a read error. The chain recombines TRBV20-1 with TRBJ2-5, with 15 bases lining up with TRBD2. The CDR3 is 17 amino acids. The V gene's germline CDR1 is DFQATT and CDR2 SNEGSKA (reference sequence). CDR3 in DNA: TGCAGTGCCCGACCTATCGGACTAGCGGGAGGGCGGGAGACCCGGTACTTC. Encoded protein: CSARPIGLAGGRETRYF.

As for this clonotype: The junction departs from germline at one end; a sequencing error may be responsible. The chain uses TRBV4-1 and TRBJ1-4; the D is unclear. The CDR3 runs 15 residues. The germline V gene encodes CDR1 MGHRA and CDR2 YSYEKL. The CDR3 reads CSSSQDQVLNEKLFF. The CDR3 DNA sequence: TGCTCCAGCAGCCAAGATCAAGTGCTGAATGAAAAACTGTTTTTT.

Concerning this clonotype: One end of the junction is discordant with germline, which a read error may explain. The rearrangement uses TRBV4-2 and TRBJ2-2, with TRBD2 as a possible D gene (5 bases). Germline assignment: CDR1 LGHNA and CDR2 YNFKEQ. CDR3 length: 14 residues. As DNA, the CDR3 is TGTGCCAGCGCCATTAAGAAGAACACCGGGGAGATGTTTTTT. Its protein product is CASAIKKNTGEMFF.

As for this clonotype: The CDR3 carries no conserved terminal phenylalanine or tryptophan, so it likely arises from a read error. The chain combines TRBV11-2 with TRBJ2-7; 9 nucleotides line up with TRBD1. CDR3 length: 15 amino acids. Germline lookup yields CDR1 SGHAT and CDR2 FQNNGV. The J segment lost 6 bases and the V segment lost 5 bases, leaving 11 bases of the junction unmatched. The CDR3 nucleotides are TGTGCCAGCAGCACCGGGACAGGGCGTACCTGCGAGCAGTACTCC. Amino acid sequence: CASSTGTGRTCEQYS.

CDR3 sequence (DNA): TGTGCCAGCAGCCGCCGGTCTTTAGGTTACCAGTACTTC. As protein: CASSRRSLGYQYF. The rearrangement links TRBV6-5 to TRBJ2-5; D is unresolved. The CDR3 spans 13 residues. CDR1 MNHEY and CDR2 SVGAGI come from the germline V gene. With 6 bases removed from V and 10 bases from J, the gap between germline ends came to 18 bases.

This sequence joins TRBV5-6 and TRBJ1-2, with D unresolved. The CDR3 runs to 17 residues. Germline CDR1 reads SGHDT; CDR2 reads YYEEEE. Trimming removed 0 bases from V and 6 bases from J, with 21 bases in between. CDR3 amino acids: CASSLDLTGTEFDGYTF. In DNA, the CDR3 is TGTGCCAGCAGCTTGGATCTTACCGGAACCGAGTTTGATGGCTACACCTTC.

This clonotype is categorized as medium-sized. This sequence joins TRBV11-2 and TRBJ2-7; D is ambiguous. Looked up from germline, CDR1 is SGHAT and CDR2 is FQNNGV. V dropped 5 bases and J dropped 6 bases, with 14 bases sitting between them. The CDR3 has 13 amino acids. CDR3 nucleotide sequence: TGTGCCAGCAGCCGTGAATTGGGCGCCGAGCAGTACTTC. Its protein product is CASSRELGAEQYF.

A note on this clonotype: This may arise from a read error, as a much more abundant clone is one base away. This sequence joins TRBV25-1 and TRBJ2-1; weak D call: TRBD1 (6 bases). The CDR3 runs 14 residues. CDR1 and CDR2 (germline): MGHDK, SYGVNS. V shed 7 bases and J shed 13 bases, with 23 bases lying between them. The CDR3 reads CASNPSISTGRQFF. The CDR3 DNA sequence: TGTGCCAGCAATCCCTCAATTTCGACAGGAAGACAGTTCTTC.

This clonotype has at least ten counts. This chain connects TRBV28 to TRBJ2-3, with TRBD2 matching over 8 bases. V shed 6 bases and J 4 bases; nucleotides not matched to a gene: 12. Germline CDR1 and CDR2: MDHEN and SYDVKM. CDR3 size: 16 residues. The CDR3 DNA sequence: TGTGCCAGCAGCCGTAGGAGTAGCGGGATCTCAGATACGCAGTATTTT. Its translation: CASSRRSSGISDTQYF.

Concerning this clonotype: The conserved closing phenylalanine or tryptophan is absent in this CDR3, likely reflecting a read error. The chain recombines TRBV10-3 with TRBJ2-3, with D hard to call. This CDR3 spans 12 amino acids. V lost 4 bases to trimming and J lost 2 bases, with 4 bases between them. The germline V gene has CDR1 ENHRY and CDR2 SYGVKD. CDR3 bases: TGTGCCATCAGTGGTAACACAGATACGCAGTATTTA. It translates to CAISGNTDTQYL.

This clonotype was seen a handful of times. Compared with germline, one end of the junction differs, possibly owing to a read error. The rearrangement links TRBV11-2 to TRBJ2-3; the match to TRBD2 covers 12 bases. The CDR3 covers 16 residues. Germline CDR1 is SGHAT and CDR2 is FQNNGV. The CDR3 protein is CVSSETSGGITDTQYF. The CDR3 DNA sequence: TGTGTCAGCAGCGAGACTAGCGGGGGTATCACGGATACGCAGTATTTT. The variable domain in full, with the rest retrieved from reference TRBV11-2 and TRBJ2-3, is EAGVAQSPRYKIIEKRQSVAFWCNPISGHATLYWYQQILGQGPKLLIQFQNNGVVDDSQLPKDRFSAERLKGVDSTLKIQPAKLEDSAVYLCVSSETSGGITDTQYFGPGTRLTVL.

Remarks on this clonotype: This sequence may be a read error, since a much larger clone differs from it by one base. The genes are TRBV5-1 and TRBJ1-2; D possibly corresponds to TRBD1 (5 bases). The germline gives CDR1 SGHRS, CDR2 YFSETQ. Trimming shortened V by 1 base and J by 2 bases, and 9 bases separated the two germline ends. The CDR3 is made up of 14 amino acids. The CDR3 DNA reads as TGCGCCAGCAGCTTGTATGGGGGAAACTATGGCTACACCTTC. Its translation: CASSLYGGNYGYTF. Full variable domain (remainder filled in from reference TRBV5-1 and TRBJ1-2): KAGVTQTPRYLIKTRGQQVTLSCSPISGHRSVSWYQQTPGQGLQFLFEYFSETQRNKGNFPGRFSGRQFSNSRSEMNVSTLELGDSALYLCASSLYGGNYGYTFGSGTRLTVV.

A remark on this clonotype: The CDR3 end shows no conserved phenylalanine or tryptophan, and so a read error is likely. This sequence joins TRBV6-2 or TRBV6-3 and TRBJ2-5; D gene ambiguous. The J call is in doubt because the DNA end fits TRBJ2-1 better. Germline loops: CDR1 MNHEY, CDR2 SVGEGT. CDR3 length equals 11 residues. CDR3 sequence: CVSSYQETQFL. The CDR3 DNA reads TGTGTCAGCAGTTACCAAGAAACCCAGTTCCTC.

This clonotype was recorded a few times. At one of its ends the junction is not consistent with the germline gene, which may arise from a read error. This rearrangement joins TRBV29-1 to TRBJ2-2; perhaps TRBD1 as D (5 bases). Germline values: CDR1 SQVTM, CDR2 ANQGSEA. The CDR3 length is 11 residues. Here the CDR3 reads CSVDSTRELFF. DNA for the CDR3: TGCAGCGTAGACAGCACCAGGGAGCTGTTTTTT.

This clonotype came up once. The CDR3 ends on some other residue instead of the conserved phenylalanine or tryptophan, so this is likely a read error. No DNA is shown, since the ends of the CDR3 on it are uncertain; the CDR3 is the one TCRdb lists. The chain joins TRBV20-1 to TRBJ2-7; TRBD2 is the table's D call and was not checked against the DNA. A total of 16 residues make up the CDR3, ends included. Germline loops: CDR1 DFQATT, CDR2 SNEGSKA (reference sequence). The CDR3 loop is CSASPQEIAGGYEKYS.

Remarks on this clonotype: Its ends do not fully match the called genes, so a read error is possible. The chain has TRBV4-1 and TRBJ2-4; a weak D match, TRBD2 (7 bases). This CDR3 comprises 18 residues. Germline CDR1 reads MGHRA; CDR2 reads YSYEKL. The CDR3 DNA sequence: TGCGCCAACAGCCAAGAAGGGGGGGGGAGTAGCGCCAAAAACATTCAGTACTTC. It is translated as CANSQEGGGSSAKNIQYF.

The chain combines TRBV2 with TRBJ1-5; 8 positions match TRBD1. Germline V gives CDR1 SNHLY, CDR2 FYNNEI. Unmatched junction bases numbered 2, after V lost 2 bases and J lost 2 bases. There are 15 residues in the CDR3. The CDR3 DNA is TGTGCCAGCAGTGAACAACAGGGGGGCAATCAGCCCCAGCATTTT. Translating it yields CASSEQQGGNQPQHF.